What follows is one T cell receptor (beta chain) and its context. These data come from a study of cytomegalovirus exposure and HLA in healthy donors. Using immunoSEQ multiplex PCR, the repertoire was profiled, and TCRdb retains in-frame clones only, with some absent. The sample lists roughly 180,000 clones, approximately 86% occurring once. CDR3 size: 12 residues. Germline V gene sequence: CDR1 SQVTM, CDR2 ANQGSEA. With 3 bases removed from V and 3 bases from J, the gap between germline ends came to 8 bases. Sequencing input: PBMCs. J is TRBJ1-2 and V is TRBV29-1; no definite D call. This receptor was taken from a man aged 25 to 40 in good health and CMV-seropositive. The CDR3: CSVDGGDYGYTF. The CDR3 coding sequence is TGCAGCGTTGACGGAGGAGACTATGGCTACACCTTC. The whole variable domain, remainder taken from reference TRBV29-1 and TRBJ1-2, is SAVISQKPSRDICQRGTSLTIQCQVDSQVTMMFWYRQQPGQSLTLIATANQGSEATYESGFVIDKFPISRPNLTFSTLTVSNMSPEDSSIYLCSVDGGDYGYTFGSGTRLTVV.